Shown below are 10 T cell receptor beta chains from a single sample sequenced in a study of T cell responses to AZD1222 COVID-19 vaccine. This table comes from immunoSEQ multiplex PCR, and its TCRdb copy is limited to in-frame clones, with some not included. The table lists about 130,000 clones, roughly nine tenths of them singletons. The sample consisted of peripheral blood, taken on day 0 of AZD1222 vaccination. All receptors derive from an adult in good health.

The chain combines TRBV4-1 with TRBJ1-4; the D is unclear. V shed 2 bases and J shed 4 bases, with 8 bases lying between them. This CDR3 is 14 amino acids long. Germline assignment: CDR1 MGHRA and CDR2 YSYEKL. The CDR3 bases are TGCGCCAGCAGCCAACGGAACATTAATGAAAAACTGTTTTTT. Protein: CASSQRNINEKLFF.

The chain recombines TRBV6-2 or TRBV6-3 with TRBJ2-7, with 7 bases fitting TRBD2. J was trimmed by 7 bases and V by 5 bases; bases with no gene match: 11. The germline V gene has CDR1 MNHEY and CDR2 SVGEGT. The length of the CDR3 is 14 residues. DNA for the CDR3: TGTGCCAGCAGTAGGACCCCGGGCGGGAGTGAGCAGTACTTC. This gives the protein CASSRTPGGSEQYF.

CDR3 bases: TGCGCCAGCAGCCTTGGCCTAGCGGGAGTAGATACGCAGTATTTT. Translated, it gives CASSLGLAGVDTQYF. The chain recombines TRBV5-1 with TRBJ2-3; 10 bases agree with TRBD2. V gave up 4 bases and J gave up 5 bases; unmatched junction bases: 7. Germline V lookup: CDR1 SGHRS, CDR2 YFSETQ. This CDR3 region has 15 residues.

V is TRBV18 and J is TRBJ2-2; D is ambiguous. V was shortened by 1 base and J by 2 bases, with 8 bases between the two germline ends. CDR1 and CDR2 (germline): KGHSH, LQKENI. The CDR3 runs 15 residues. The DNA for the CDR3 is TGTGCCAGCTCACCACTAGCAGATAACACCGGGGAGCTGTTTTTT. This translates into CASSPLADNTGELFF.

This clone was found once. The gene calls are TRBV5-4 and TRBJ2-1; 7 bases align to TRBD2. The CDR3 consists of 16 residues. The V and J ends lost 3 bases and 5 bases, in that order; junction bases with no gene match: 11. Germline CDR1 is SGHNT and CDR2 is YYREEE (reference sequence). The CDR3 is CASSSPPSGADNEQFF. The CDR3 DNA is TGTGCCAGCAGCTCGCCTCCTAGCGGAGCAGACAATGAGCAGTTCTTC.

The sample holds one count of this clone. The V call is TRBV10-3, the J call TRBJ2-4, with TRBD2 identical over 8 bases. Germline CDR1 is ENHRY and CDR2 is SYGVKD. The CDR3 is 17 residues long. V gave up 0 bases and J gave up 1 base; unmatched junction bases: 5. This chain's CDR3 is CAISESVPSGAKNIQYF. The CDR3 DNA sequence: TGTGCCATCAGTGAGTCGGTTCCTAGCGGGGCCAAAAACATTCAGTACTTC.

The DNA for the CDR3 is TGTGCCAGCAGCAAGACTAGCGGGAGGGGTGTAGCCTACGAGCAGTACTTC. This encodes CASSKTSGRGVAYEQYF. V and J are TRBV5-5 and TRBJ2-7; TRBD2 matches at 14 bases. Trimming took 4 bases from V and 2 from J; bases not matched to a gene: 8. The germline V gene encodes CDR1 SGHKS and CDR2 YYEKEE (reference sequence). This CDR3 has 17 residues.

The chain uses TRBV19 and TRBJ1-4; possibly TRBD1 for D (5 bases). Per germline, CDR1 LNHDA and CDR2 SQIVND (reference sequence). Trimming shortened V by 9 bases and J by 6 bases, and 20 bases separated the two germline ends. The CDR3 is made up of 15 amino acids. CDR3 DNA sequence: TGTGCCAGCCAAAATAGGTGGGACGGGCATGAAAAACTGTTTTTT. It specifies CASQNRWDGHEKLFF.

This chain connects TRBV25-1 to TRBJ1-3; 8 nucleotides agree with TRBD1. The V and J ends lost 6 bases and 2 bases, in that order; junction bases with no gene match: 6. The CDR3 length is 15 residues. Germline V gives CDR1 MGHDK, CDR2 SYGVNS. This chain's CDR3 is CASSAAGGPGNTIYF. The CDR3 DNA sequence: TGTGCCAGCAGCGCCGCAGGGGGCCCTGGAAACACCATATATTTT.

The chain has TRBV6-5 and TRBJ1-2; weak D call: TRBD1 (5 bases). The CDR3 has 13 amino acids. V was cut by 2 bases and J by 4 bases, with 8 bases left in between. Per germline, CDR1 MNHEY and CDR2 SVGAGI. The chain's CDR3 is CASSYAGSYGYTF. The CDR3 DNA reads as TGTGCCAGCAGTTACGCAGGGAGCTATGGCTACACCTTC.